This T cell receptor beta chain was obtained from a study of beta chain features in type 1 diabetes. Study outcomes and limitations: TCRB CDR3s were moderately but significantly shorter in Type 1 diabetes patients in all four CD4+ subsets. Patients with type 1 diabetes carried fewer insertions and had more deletions at their VDJ junctions. Within the patient group, naive, central memory and Treg TCRB repertoires appeared more similar to each other than within healthy donors.

Markers CD45RO/CCR7/CD25/CD127/CD95/CD27 served to sort CD4+ naive, central memory, regulatory and stem cell-like memory cells. Sorting produced populations that all topped 98% purity. Expressed TCRB transcripts were sequenced, since all the RNA that had been isolated was reverse transcribed. The method was immunoSEQ multiplex PCR; TCRdb's version includes in-frame clones alone and lacks a portion of them. The data contain about 160,000 clones, over 55% of them singletons. As for this clone: No antigen is known for it. Within the sample, other DNA sequences also encode this same CDR3.

Sequenced input: naive CD4+ T cells from blood. This clonotype originated in a man aged 25-45 years with type 1 diabetes.

The CDR3 sequence: CASSPQGDTEAFF. In DNA form, the CDR3 reads TGTGCCAGCAGCCCACAGGGGGACACTGAAGCTTTCTTT. The chain is built from TRBV7-2 and TRBJ1-1; the match to TRBD1 covers 8 bases. CDR1 and CDR2 from the germline V gene are SGHTA and FQGNSA. CDR3 length equals 13 residues. The V gene end was trimmed by 5 bases and the J gene end by 3 bases; junction bases not matched to a gene: 2.